Following are 21 T cell receptor beta chains from one sample sequenced in a study of blood T cell repertoires in COVID-19. Assay used: immunoSEQ multiplex PCR; TCRdb lists only in-frame clones, some missing. The table has roughly 500,000 clones, 89% seen once. Sample: peripheral blood. These receptors came from a young man with COVID-19, enrolled during active disease.

The V call is TRBV27, the J call TRBJ2-7, with D possibly TRBD1 on 6 matching bases. This CDR3 spans 16 amino acids. Deletions cut 0 bases from V and 6 bases from J, with 18 bases between. Germline V gene sequence: CDR1 MNHEY, CDR2 SMNVEV (reference sequence). The CDR3 loop is CASSLSGALRESEQYF. As DNA, the CDR3 is TGTGCCAGCAGTTTATCGGGGGCCCTCCGAGAGAGCGAGCAGTACTTC.

The V gene is TRBV30, the J gene TRBJ2-7; a weak D match, TRBD1 (5 bases). The CDR3 runs 14 residues. V was clipped by 1 base and J by 1 base, with 11 bases between them. The germline V gene has CDR1 GTSNPN and CDR2 SVGIG (reference sequence). CDR3 loop: CAWSEQGPSYEQYF. The CDR3 coding sequence is TGTGCCTGGAGTGAGCAGGGCCCATCCTACGAGCAGTACTTC.

CDR3 sequence reads: CATRGQLTGVSRNTIYF. For the CDR3, the DNA is TGTGCCACCAGAGGACAGCTAACAGGGGTTTCTAGAAACACCATATATTTT. The chain combines TRBV24-1 with TRBJ1-3, with TRBD1 matching over 7 bases. J lost 5 bases, V lost 7 bases, and 16 bases had no gene match. The germline V gene encodes CDR1 KGHDR and CDR2 SFDVKD. CDR3 length: 17 amino acids.

The genes are TRBV6-2 or TRBV6-3 and TRBJ1-2; D might be TRBD1 (5 bases). The germline V gene has CDR1 MNHEY and CDR2 SVGEGT. Trimming pared 2 bases from V and 5 bases from J, leaving 18 bases between. CDR3 length: 16 residues. The CDR3 loop reads CASSYPQARVGYGYTF. The CDR3, as DNA: TGTGCCAGCAGTTACCCCCAGGCCAGGGTCGGTTATGGCTACACCTTC.

This sequence joins TRBV2 and TRBJ2-3; D gene ambiguous. Germline V gives CDR1 SNHLY, CDR2 FYNNEI. V lost 5 bases, J lost 2 bases, and 20 bases lay in between. This CDR3 is built from 17 residues. Here the CDR3 reads CASSFRGLLIDTDTQYF. The CDR3 region has the DNA TGTGCCAGCAGTTTTAGAGGCCTCTTAATCGACACAGATACGCAGTATTTT. Looking up the rest from reference TRBV2 and TRBJ2-3 gives the full variable domain: EPEVTQTPSHQVTQMGQEVILRCVPISNHLYFYWYRQILGQKVEFLVSFYNNEISEKSEIFDDQFSVERPDGSNFTLKIRSTKLEDSAMYFCASSFRGLLIDTDTQYFGPGTRLTVL.

CDR3: CASSHTLGARRRDEQFF. CDR3 DNA sequence: TGTGCCAGCAGCCACACCTTAGGGGCGAGAAGACGCGATGAGCAGTTCTTC. The chain has TRBV14 and TRBJ2-1; weak D call: TRBD1 (5 bases). Trimming removed 3 bases at V and 8 bases at J, with 23 bases between. The CDR3 has 17 residues. Germline V gene lookup returns CDR1 SGHDN and CDR2 FVKESK. Looking up the rest from reference TRBV14 and TRBJ2-1 gives the full variable domain: EAGVTQFPSHSVIEKGQTVTLRCDPISGHDNLYWYRRVMGKEIKFLLHFVKESKQDESGMPNNRFLAERTGGTYSTLKVQPAELEDSGVYFCASSHTLGARRRDEQFFGPGTRLTVL.

This clone has more than one count but fewer than ten. The chain combines TRBV5-1 with TRBJ2-5; a possible D gene is TRBD1 (6 bases). The germline CDR1 and CDR2 sequences are SGHRS and YFSETQ. The germline V and J ends were trimmed by 1 base and 1 base, with 11 bases remaining between them. This CDR3 region has 15 residues. The CDR3 region has the DNA TGCGCCAGCAGCTTGAGGTCCAGGGGCCAAGAGACCCAGTACTTC. This codes for CASSLRSRGQETQYF.

This clone was seen once. The CDR3 DNA sequence: TGTGCCAGCAGCGAGGACAGGGGGCTCTCCTATGGCTACACCTTC. Its protein product is CASSEDRGLSYGYTF. The chain links TRBV4-2 to TRBJ1-2; 11 bases line up with TRBD1. Germline assignment: CDR1 LGHNA and CDR2 YNFKEQ. The V gene end was trimmed by 5 bases and the J gene end by 4 bases; junction bases not matched to a gene: 6. CDR3 size: 15 residues.

The chain carries TRBV5-6 and TRBJ2-3; the D gene is possibly TRBD1 (6 bases). Between the trimmed V and J ends, which lost 3 bases and 0 bases, there was a span of 8 bases. The CDR3 runs to 14 residues. Per the germline V gene, CDR1 is SGHDT and CDR2 is YYEEEE. CDR3 loop: CASSWTDSTDTQYF. The CDR3 DNA follows: TGTGCCAGCAGCTGGACAGATAGCACAGATACGCAGTATTTT. Using reference TRBV5-6 and TRBJ2-3 for the parts outside the CDR3, the full variable domain is DAGVTQSPTHLIKTRGQQVTLRCSPKSGHDTVSWYQQALGQGPQFIFQYYEEEERQRGNFPDRFSGHQFPNYSSELNVNALLLGDSALYLCASSWTDSTDTQYFGPGTRLTVL.

V gene TRBV4-2 combines with J gene TRBJ2-7; D possibly corresponds to TRBD1 (7 bases). Germline CDR1 reads LGHNA; CDR2 reads YNFKEQ. V shed 1 base and J shed 6 bases, with 19 bases lying between them. The CDR3 has 16 residues. DNA of the CDR3: TGTGCCAGCAGCCAAGGGGCAGGGGGGTTGGTTAGCGAGCAGTACTTC. It encodes CASSQGAGGLVSEQYF.

This clone appeared a few times. The chain joins TRBV11-2 to TRBJ1-3, with 9 bases that match TRBD1. Trimming at V came to 5 bases and at J to 4 bases, leaving 3 bases not matched to a gene. The CDR3 has 14 amino acids. CDR1 is SGHAT and CDR2 is FQNNGV in the germline V gene. The DNA of the CDR3 is TGTGCCAGCAGCAAAGGGACAGGGGGAAACACCATATATTTT. Its translation is CASSKGTGGNTIYF.

The chain carries TRBV16 and TRBJ1-1; unclear D gene. CDR3 length: 14 residues. CDR1 KGHSY and CDR2 FQNENV come from the germline V gene. V lost 0 bases and J 1 base, leaving 6 bases between the germline ends. CDR3 sequence reads: CASSQSEANTEAFF. CDR3 sequence (DNA): TGTGCCAGCAGCCAATCGGAGGCGAACACTGAAGCTTTCTTT.

A single count supports this clone. The rearrangement uses TRBV20-1 and TRBJ1-2; D is perhaps TRBD1 (6 bases). V lost 3 bases, J lost 7 bases, and 18 bases lay in between. The V gene's germline CDR1 is DFQATT and CDR2 SNEGSKA (reference sequence). The CDR3 spans 14 residues. The CDR3 protein is CSASPPGGAGGYTF. The CDR3, as DNA: TGCAGTGCTAGTCCCCCTGGGGGGGCAGGTGGCTACACCTTC.

The chain recombines TRBV5-1 with TRBJ2-7; 7 nucleotides line up with TRBD2. With 5 bases clipped from V and 3 bases from J, the junction kept 5 bases outside the gene matches. Germline CDR1 reads SGHRS; CDR2 reads YFSETQ. CDR3 size: 13 residues. CDR3 DNA: TGCGCCAGCAGTTCAGCGGGGTACTACGAGCAGTACTTC. Translated: CASSSAGYYEQYF.

The CDR3 sequence is CSVGQGGDEQYF. The CDR3 coding sequence is TGCAGCGTTGGGCAGGGTGGAGACGAGCAGTACTTC. The J gene is TRBJ2-7, the V gene TRBV29-1, with D maybe TRBD1 (5 bases). There are 12 residues in the CDR3. Trimming left V 4 bases short and J 5 bases short, with 12 bases between. Germline CDR1 is SQVTM and CDR2 is ANQGSEA.

This rearrangement joins TRBV9 to TRBJ2-5, with TRBD1 identical over 8 bases. CDR3 length: 15 amino acids. CDR1 is SGDLS, CDR2 YYNGEE, per germline. J gave up 2 bases and V 3 bases, and 6 bases lay outside the gene matches. Written as DNA, the CDR3 is TGTGCCAGCAGCGGGGGACAGGACACTCAAGAGACCCAGTACTTC. Protein: CASSGGQDTQETQYF.

This chain uses TRBV5-6 with TRBJ1-1, with D possibly being TRBD1 (6 bases). The CDR3 length is 14 residues. V lost 4 bases and J 1 base, leaving 11 bases between the germline ends. The germline V gene has CDR1 SGHDT and CDR2 YYEEEE. Here the CDR3 reads CASSGDIENTEAFF. The CDR3 DNA reads as TGTGCCAGCAGCGGGGACATAGAGAACACTGAAGCTTTCTTT.

The J gene is TRBJ1-1, the V gene TRBV18; unclear D gene. Germline CDR1 KGHSH, CDR2 LQKENI. The CDR3 is 15 amino acids. Trimming cost V 0 bases and J 0 bases, with 8 bases left between them. The CDR3 reads CASSPPELLNTEAFF. The CDR3 bases are TGTGCCAGCTCACCACCGGAGCTCCTGAACACTGAAGCTTTCTTT. Full variable domain (rest looked up from reference TRBV18 and TRBJ1-1): NAGVMQNPRHLVRRRGQEARLRCSPMKGHSHVYWYRQLPEEGLKFMVYLQKENIIDESGMPKERFSAEFPKEGPSILRIQQVVRGDSAAYFCASSPPELLNTEAFFGQGTRLTVV.

The chain combines TRBV29-1 with TRBJ2-3, with TRBD2 matching over 7 bases. The germline gives CDR1 SQVTM, CDR2 ANQGSEA. V shed 6 bases and J 0 bases; nucleotides not matched to a gene: 18. This CDR3 contains 18 residues. The CDR3 coding sequence is TGCAGCGTGGGACCCACACTAGCGAGCGGCACAAGCACAGATACGCAGTATTTT. It translates to CSVGPTLASGTSTDTQYF.

The chain is built from TRBV6-5 and TRBJ2-2; TRBD2 matches 13 bases. CDR3 length equals 16 residues. V shed 4 bases and J 6 bases; nucleotides not matched to a gene: 5. CDR1 is MNHEY, CDR2 SVGAGI, per germline. For the CDR3, the DNA is TGTGCCAGCAGTTTAGCCGGGACTAGCGGGGCCGGGGAGCTGTTTTTT. Translated, it gives CASSLAGTSGAGELFF.

The chain carries TRBV21-1 and TRBJ2-3; whether TRBD1, the table's D call, matches the DNA was not checked. TRBV21-1 is tagged as a pseudogene. The CDR3 sequence is 15 residues long. The CDR3 protein is CASSDRRGPIDTQYF. CDR3 bases: TGTGCCAGCAGCGACCGTAGGGGGCCAATAGATACGCAGTATTTT.